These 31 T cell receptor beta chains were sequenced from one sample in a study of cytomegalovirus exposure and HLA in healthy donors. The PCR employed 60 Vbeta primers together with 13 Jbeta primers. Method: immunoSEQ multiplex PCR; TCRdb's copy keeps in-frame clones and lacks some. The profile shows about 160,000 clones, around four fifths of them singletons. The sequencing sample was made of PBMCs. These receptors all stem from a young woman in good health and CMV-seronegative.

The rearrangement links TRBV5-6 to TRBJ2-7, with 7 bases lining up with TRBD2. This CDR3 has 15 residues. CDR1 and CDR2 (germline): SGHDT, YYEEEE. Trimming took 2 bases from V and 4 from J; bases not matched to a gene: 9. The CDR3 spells CASSFLTGGLYEQYF. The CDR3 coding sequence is TGTGCCAGCAGCTTCCTAACCGGGGGGTTGTACGAGCAGTACTTC.

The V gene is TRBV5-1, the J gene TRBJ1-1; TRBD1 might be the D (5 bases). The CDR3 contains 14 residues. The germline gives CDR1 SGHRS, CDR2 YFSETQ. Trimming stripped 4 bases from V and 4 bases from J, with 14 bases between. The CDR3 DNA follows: TGCGCCAGCAGCCGCGGGGGAGGGGTCACTGAAGCTTTCTTT. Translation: CASSRGGGVTEAFF.

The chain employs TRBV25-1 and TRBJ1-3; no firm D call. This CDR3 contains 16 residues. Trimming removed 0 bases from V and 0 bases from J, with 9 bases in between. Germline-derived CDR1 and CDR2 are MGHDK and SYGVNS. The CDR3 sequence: CASSEYEDFSGNTIYF. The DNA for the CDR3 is TGTGCCAGCAGTGAATATGAAGACTTCTCTGGAAACACCATATATTTT.

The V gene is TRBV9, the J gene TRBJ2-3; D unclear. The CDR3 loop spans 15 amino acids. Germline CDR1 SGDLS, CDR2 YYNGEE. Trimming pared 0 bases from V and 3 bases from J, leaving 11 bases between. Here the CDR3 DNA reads TGTGCCAGCAGCGTAGGAGGTATTGGGACAGATACGCAGTATTTT. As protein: CASSVGGIGTDTQYF.

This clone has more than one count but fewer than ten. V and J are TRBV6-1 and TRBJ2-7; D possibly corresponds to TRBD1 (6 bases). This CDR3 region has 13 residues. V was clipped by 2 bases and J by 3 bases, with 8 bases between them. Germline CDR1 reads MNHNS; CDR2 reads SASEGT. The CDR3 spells CASSEQGLYEQYF. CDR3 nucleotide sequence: TGTGCCAGCAGTGAACAGGGGCTCTACGAGCAGTACTTC.

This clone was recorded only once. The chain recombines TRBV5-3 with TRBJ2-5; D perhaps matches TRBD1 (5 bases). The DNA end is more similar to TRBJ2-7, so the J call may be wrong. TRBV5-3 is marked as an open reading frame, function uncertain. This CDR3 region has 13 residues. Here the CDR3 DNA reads TGTGCCAGAAGGGGCGACAGTTCCTACGAGCAGTACTTC. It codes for CARRGDSSYEQYF.

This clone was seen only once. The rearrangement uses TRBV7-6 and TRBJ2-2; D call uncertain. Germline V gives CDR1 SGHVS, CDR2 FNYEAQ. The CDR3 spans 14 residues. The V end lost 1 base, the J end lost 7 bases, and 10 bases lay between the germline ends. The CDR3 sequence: CASSLVSTGGELFF. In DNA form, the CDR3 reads TGTGCCAGCAGCTTAGTGTCGACGGGCGGGGAGCTGTTTTTT.

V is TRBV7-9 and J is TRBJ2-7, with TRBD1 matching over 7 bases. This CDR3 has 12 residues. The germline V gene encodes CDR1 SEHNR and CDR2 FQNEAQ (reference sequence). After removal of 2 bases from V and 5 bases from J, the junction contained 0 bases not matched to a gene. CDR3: CASSLTGDEQYF. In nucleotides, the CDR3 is TGTGCCAGCAGCTTAACAGGGGACGAGCAGTACTTC.

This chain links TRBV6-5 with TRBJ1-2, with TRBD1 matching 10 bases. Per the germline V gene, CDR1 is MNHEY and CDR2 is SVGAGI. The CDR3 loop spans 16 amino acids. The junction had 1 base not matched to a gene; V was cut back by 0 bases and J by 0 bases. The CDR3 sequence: CASSYSGTGANYGYTF. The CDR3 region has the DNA TGTGCCAGCAGTTACTCGGGGACAGGGGCTAACTATGGCTACACCTTC.

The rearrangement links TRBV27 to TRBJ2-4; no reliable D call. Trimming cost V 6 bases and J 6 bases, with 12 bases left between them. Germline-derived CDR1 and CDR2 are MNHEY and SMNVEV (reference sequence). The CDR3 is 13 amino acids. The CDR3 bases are TGTGCCAGCAGAACAGACGGTGGAAACATTCAGTACTTC. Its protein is CASRTDGGNIQYF.

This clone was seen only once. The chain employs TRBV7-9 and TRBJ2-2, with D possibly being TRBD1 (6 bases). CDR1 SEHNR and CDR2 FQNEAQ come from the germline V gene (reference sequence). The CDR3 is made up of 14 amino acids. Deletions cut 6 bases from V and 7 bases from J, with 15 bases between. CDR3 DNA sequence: TGTGCCAGCAGTTCCGCAGGGGTGTACGGGGAGCTGTTTTTT. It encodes CASSSAGVYGELFF. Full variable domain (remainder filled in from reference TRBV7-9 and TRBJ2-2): DTGVSQNPRHKITKRGQNVTFRCDPISEHNRLYWYRQTLGQGPEFLTYFQNEAQLEKSRLLSDRFSAERPKGSFSTLEIQRTEQGDSAMYLCASSSAGVYGELFFGEGSRLTVL.

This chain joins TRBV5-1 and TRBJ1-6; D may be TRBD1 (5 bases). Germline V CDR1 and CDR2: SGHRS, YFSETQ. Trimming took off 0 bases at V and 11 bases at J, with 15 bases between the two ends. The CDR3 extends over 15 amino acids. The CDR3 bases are TGCGCCAGCAGCTTGGACGGGACTCCGGGGCCACCCCTCCACTTT. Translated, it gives CASSLDGTPGPPLHF.

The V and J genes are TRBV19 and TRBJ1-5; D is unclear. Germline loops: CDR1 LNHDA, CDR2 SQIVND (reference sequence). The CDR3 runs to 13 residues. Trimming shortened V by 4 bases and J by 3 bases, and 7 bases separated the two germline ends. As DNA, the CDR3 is TGTGCCAGTAGTAAGTGGGCCAATCAGCCCCAGCATTTT. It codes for CASSKWANQPQHF.

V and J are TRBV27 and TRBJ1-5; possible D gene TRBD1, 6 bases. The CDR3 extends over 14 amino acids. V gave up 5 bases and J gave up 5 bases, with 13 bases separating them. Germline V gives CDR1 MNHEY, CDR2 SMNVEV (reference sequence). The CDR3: CASSHGGAYQPQHF. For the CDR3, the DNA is TGTGCCAGCAGTCATGGGGGGGCGTATCAGCCCCAGCATTTT.

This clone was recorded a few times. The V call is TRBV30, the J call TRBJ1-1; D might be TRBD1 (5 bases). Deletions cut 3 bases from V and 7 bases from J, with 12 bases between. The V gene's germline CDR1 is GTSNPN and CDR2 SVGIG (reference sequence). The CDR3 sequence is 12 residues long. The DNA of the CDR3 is TGTGCCTGGAGCCAGGGTCTGAGTGAAGCTTTCTTT. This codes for CAWSQGLSEAFF.

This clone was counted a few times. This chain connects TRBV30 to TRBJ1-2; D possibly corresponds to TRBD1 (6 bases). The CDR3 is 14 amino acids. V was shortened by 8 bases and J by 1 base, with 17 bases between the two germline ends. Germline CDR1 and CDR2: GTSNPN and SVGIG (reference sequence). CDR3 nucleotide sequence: TGTGCCGGCCACGGACAGAGGAGTAACTATGGCTACACCTTC. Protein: CAGHGQRSNYGYTF.

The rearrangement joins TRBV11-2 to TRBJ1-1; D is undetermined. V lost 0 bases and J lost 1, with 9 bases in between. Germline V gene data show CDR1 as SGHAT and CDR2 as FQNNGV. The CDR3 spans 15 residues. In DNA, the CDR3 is TGTGCCAGCAGCTTAGAACGACACTCGAACACTGAAGCTTTCTTT. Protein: CASSLERHSNTEAFF.

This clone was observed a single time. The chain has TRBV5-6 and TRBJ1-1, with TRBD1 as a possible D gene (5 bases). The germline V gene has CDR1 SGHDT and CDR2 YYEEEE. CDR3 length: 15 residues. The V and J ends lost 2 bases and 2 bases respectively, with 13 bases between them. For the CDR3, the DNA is TGTGCCAGCAGCTTTTTAGCCAGGGCCAACACTGAAGCTTTCTTT. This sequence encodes CASSFLARANTEAFF.

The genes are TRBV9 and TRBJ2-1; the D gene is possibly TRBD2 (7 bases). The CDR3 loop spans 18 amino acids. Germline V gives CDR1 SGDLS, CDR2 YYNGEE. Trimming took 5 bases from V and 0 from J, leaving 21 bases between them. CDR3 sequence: CASSSRGGDGSSYNEQFF. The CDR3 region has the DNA TGTGCCAGCAGTTCCAGGGGAGGGGACGGGAGCTCCTACAATGAGCAGTTCTTC.

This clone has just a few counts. CDR3: CASSEGPGTGVSYEQYF. CDR3 bases: TGTGCCAGCAGTGAAGGCCCCGGGACAGGGGTTTCCTACGAGCAGTACTTC. The chain recombines TRBV2 with TRBJ2-7; 10 bases line up with TRBD1. Germline assignment: CDR1 SNHLY and CDR2 FYNNEI. The CDR3 is 17 residues long. J gave up 1 base and V 1 base, and 7 bases lay outside the gene matches.

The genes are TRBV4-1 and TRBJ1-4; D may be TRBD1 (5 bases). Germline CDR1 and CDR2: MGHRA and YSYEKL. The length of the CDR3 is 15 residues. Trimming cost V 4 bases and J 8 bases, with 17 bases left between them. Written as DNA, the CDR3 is TGCGCCAGCAGCCCCGACGGGACTTCGGGCGAAAAACTGTTTTTT. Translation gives CASSPDGTSGEKLFF.

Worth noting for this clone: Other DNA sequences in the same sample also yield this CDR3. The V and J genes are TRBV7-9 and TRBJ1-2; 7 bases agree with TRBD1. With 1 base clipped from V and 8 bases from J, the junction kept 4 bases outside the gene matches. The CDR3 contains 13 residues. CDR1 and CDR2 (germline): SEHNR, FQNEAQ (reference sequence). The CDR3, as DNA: TGTGCCAGCAGCTTAGAAGGGGGCCACGGCTACACCTTC. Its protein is CASSLEGGHGYTF.

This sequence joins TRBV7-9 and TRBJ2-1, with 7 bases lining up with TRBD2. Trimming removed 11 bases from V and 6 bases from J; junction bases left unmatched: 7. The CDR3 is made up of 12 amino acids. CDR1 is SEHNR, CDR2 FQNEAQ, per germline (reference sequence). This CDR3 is CAVLAGANEQFF. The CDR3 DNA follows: TGTGCCGTTTTAGCGGGTGCCAATGAGCAGTTCTTC. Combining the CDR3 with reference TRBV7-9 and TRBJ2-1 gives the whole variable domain DTGVSQNPRHKITKRGQNVTFRCDPISEHNRLYWYRQTLGQGPEFLTYFQNEAQLEKSRLLSDRFSAERPKGSFSTLEIQRTEQGDSAMYLCAVLAGANEQFFGPGTRLTVL.

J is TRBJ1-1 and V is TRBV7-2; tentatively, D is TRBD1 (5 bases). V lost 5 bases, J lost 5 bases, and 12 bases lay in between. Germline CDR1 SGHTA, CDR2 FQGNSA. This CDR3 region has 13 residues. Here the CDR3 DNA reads TGTGCCAGCAGCAATCTCGGGGGTACTGAAGCTTTCTTT. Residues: CASSNLGGTEAFF.

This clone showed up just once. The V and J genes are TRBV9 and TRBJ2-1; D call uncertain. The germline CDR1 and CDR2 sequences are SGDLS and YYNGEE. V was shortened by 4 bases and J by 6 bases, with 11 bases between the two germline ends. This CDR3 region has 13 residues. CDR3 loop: CASSRPLSNEQFF. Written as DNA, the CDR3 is TGTGCCAGCAGCCGCCCCCTATCCAATGAGCAGTTCTTC. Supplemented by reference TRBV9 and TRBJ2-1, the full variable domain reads DSGVTQTPKHLITATGQRVTLRCSPRSGDLSVYWYQQSLDQGLQFLIQYYNGEERAKGNILERFSAQQFPDLHSELNLSSLELGDSALYFCASSRPLSNEQFFGPGTRLTVL.

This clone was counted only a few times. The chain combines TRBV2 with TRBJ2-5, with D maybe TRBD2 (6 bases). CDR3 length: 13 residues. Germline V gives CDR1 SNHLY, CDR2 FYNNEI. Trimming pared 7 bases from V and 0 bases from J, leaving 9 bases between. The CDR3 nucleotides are TGTGCCAGCAAAGGGGACTACCAAGAGACCCAGTACTTC. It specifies CASKGDYQETQYF.

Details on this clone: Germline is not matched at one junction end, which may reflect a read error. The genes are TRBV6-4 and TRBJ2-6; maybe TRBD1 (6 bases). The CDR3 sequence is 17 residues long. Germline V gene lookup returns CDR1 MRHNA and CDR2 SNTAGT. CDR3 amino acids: CASSPGTTLSGANGLTF. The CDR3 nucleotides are TGTGCCAGCAGCCCCGGGACAACACTCTCTGGGGCCAACGGCCTGACTTTC.

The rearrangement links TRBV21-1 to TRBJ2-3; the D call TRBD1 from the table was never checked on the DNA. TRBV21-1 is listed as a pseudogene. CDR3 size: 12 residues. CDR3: CASSQGIDTQYF. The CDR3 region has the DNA TGTGCCAGCAGCCAGGGGATTGATACGCAGTATTTT.

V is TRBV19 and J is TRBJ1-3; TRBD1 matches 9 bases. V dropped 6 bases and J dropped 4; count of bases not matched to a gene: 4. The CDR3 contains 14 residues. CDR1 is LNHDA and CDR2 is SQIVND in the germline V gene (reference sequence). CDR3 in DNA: TGTGCCAGTAGCCGGACAGGGGAAGGAAACACCATATATTTT. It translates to CASSRTGEGNTIYF. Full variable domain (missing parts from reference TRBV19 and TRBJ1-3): DGGITQSPKYLFRKEGQNVTLSCEQNLNHDAMYWYRQDPGQGLRLIYYSQIVNDFQKGDIAEGYSVSREKKESFPLTVTSAQKNPTAFYLCASSRTGEGNTIYFGEGSWLTVV.

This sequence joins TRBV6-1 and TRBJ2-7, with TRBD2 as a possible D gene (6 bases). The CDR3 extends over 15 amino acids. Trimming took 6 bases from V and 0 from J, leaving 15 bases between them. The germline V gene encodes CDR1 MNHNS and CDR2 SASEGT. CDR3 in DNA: TGTGCCAGCAGCCGAGGGGTGACTAGCTCCTACGAGCAGTACTTC. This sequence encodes CASSRGVTSSYEQYF.

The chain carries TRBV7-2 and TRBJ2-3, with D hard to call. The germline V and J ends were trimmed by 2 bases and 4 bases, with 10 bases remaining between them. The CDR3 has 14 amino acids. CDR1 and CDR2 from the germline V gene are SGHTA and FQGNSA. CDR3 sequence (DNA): TGTGCCAGCAGCTTAAGAAACAGAGCAGATACGCAGTATTTT. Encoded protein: CASSLRNRADTQYF.